The 3 T cell receptor beta chains listed next were all sequenced from one sample in a study of breast tumors, draining lymph nodes, adjacent tissues. The lymph nodes were axillary draining lymph nodes from breast cancer patients. TCRdb passed the multiplex PCR reads through MiXCR, listing each CDR3 protein once. The sample carries some 150,000 distinct CDR3 sequences, around 22% recorded once. The specimen sequenced was axillary lymph node tissue. The receptor set was obtained from a female donor with breast cancer. Some clones in this sample may be carry-over from other donors' samples.

There are many counts of this clonotype. The V gene is TRBV6-1, the J gene TRBJ2-7, with D hard to call. Germline assignment: CDR1 MNHNS and CDR2 SASEGT. CDR3 length: 12 residues. V lost 8 bases and J 5 bases, leaving 13 bases between the germline ends. CDR3 DNA sequence: TGTGCCAGCTGGACCCCCTGGAACGAGCAGTACTTC. Protein: CASWTPWNEQYF.

This clonotype has just a few counts. A much larger clone lies one base from this, so it may be a read error. This sequence joins TRBV19 and TRBJ1-3; D not certain. Germline-derived CDR1 and CDR2 are LNHDA and SQIVND (reference sequence). This CDR3 has 14 residues. The CDR3, as DNA: TGTGCCAGTAGTACCCCCTATGATGGAAACCCCATATATTTT. Translation gives CASSTPYDGNPIYF.

This clonotype was observed many times. The chain is built from TRBV6-6 and TRBJ1-3, with TRBD1 matching 7 bases. Germline V gene data show CDR1 as MNHNY and CDR2 as SVGAGI (reference sequence). V dropped 2 bases and J dropped 3; count of bases not matched to a gene: 4. CDR3 length: 15 residues. DNA for the CDR3: TGTGCCAGCAGTTACGGGGACAGCCATGGAAACACCATATATTTT. The encoded protein is CASSYGDSHGNTIYF.